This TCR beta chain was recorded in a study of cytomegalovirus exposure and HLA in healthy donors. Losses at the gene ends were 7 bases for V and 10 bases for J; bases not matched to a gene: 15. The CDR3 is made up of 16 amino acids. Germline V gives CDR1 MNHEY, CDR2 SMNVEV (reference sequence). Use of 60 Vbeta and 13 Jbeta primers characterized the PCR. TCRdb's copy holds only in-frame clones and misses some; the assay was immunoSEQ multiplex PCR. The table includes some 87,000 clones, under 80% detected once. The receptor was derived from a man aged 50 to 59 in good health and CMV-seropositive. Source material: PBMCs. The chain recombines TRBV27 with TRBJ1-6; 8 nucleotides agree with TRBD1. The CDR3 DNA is TGTGCCAGCACCCTATACTATGACAGGGGAGAGTCACCCCTCCACTTT. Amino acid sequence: CASTLYYDRGESPLHF.